This TCR beta chain was identified in a study of T cell repertoires in cytomegalovirus infection. Study observations and caveats: The ex vivo response was dominated by HLA-C-restricted CMV-specific TCR beta clonotypes.

Regarding this clonotype: Its matching antigen is unknown.

This CDR3 has 14 amino acids. V shed 5 bases, J shed 15 bases, and the junction held 9 bases outside the gene matches. TCRdb itself ran the reads through MiXCR, one entry per CDR3 protein. The sample gives 340,000 or so distinct CDR3 sequences, roughly 25% of which show up once; about an eighth is in the top ten. The sample in question was cultured PBMCs, obtained from culture after CMV antigen stimulation. The chain couples TRBV12-3 or TRBV12-4 to TRBJ2-1; 14 bases are shared with TRBD2. The sequence derives from a human donor in good health (CMV status not recorded). Some clones in this sample may be carry-over from other donors' samples. The CDR3 reads CASSRGLAGVGGFF. The CDR3 bases are TGTGCCAGCAGTAGGGGACTAGCGGGAGTAGGGGGGTTCTTC.